This TCR beta chain was documented in a study of T cells in Graves' hyperthyroidism and ophthalmopathy. Template material for amplifying TCR beta CDR3 regions consisted of RNA transcripts. RT-PCR in the first round (using the HTBI primer set) targeted the TCR CDR3. TCRdb reanalysed the multiplex PCR reads using MiXCR and keeps one entry per CDR3 protein. Among under 700,000 distinct CDR3 sequences listed, approximately 15% were seen once. A lack of ophthalmopathy progression within 18 months defined stable Graves' hyperthyroidism. V lost 3 bases, J lost 2 bases, and 6 bases lay in between. The CDR3 spans 13 residues. Germline V gene lookup returns CDR1 MNHEY and CDR2 SVGEGT.

This TCR came from a woman aged 18-35 years with Graves' hyperthyroidism. Sequencing was carried out using blood. The chain couples TRBV6-2 or TRBV6-3 to TRBJ2-3; D is unclear. The CDR3 region has the DNA TGTGCCAGCAGTTATCCCGCCACAGATACGCAGTATTTT. Translated: CASSYPATDTQYF.